This T cell receptor beta chain is drawn from a study of CD8+CD57+ T cells in acquired aplastic anemia (dated by TCRdb to between 2018 and 2020). General notes on the study: DNA extracted from sorted CD4+ and CD8+ cells had a mean of approximately 3.5 ug, with a range of about 0.18 to 27.4 ug. CD8+CD57+ expansion was defined as a frequency above the mean frequency observed in healthy subjects. Broad study findings and their caveats: Although twenty-nine CD8+ CDR3 sequences were shared by patients and controls, these sequences appeared highly expressed in patients and within the immunodominant clones of patients. No significant difference in CD8+ Simpson's diversity was found between patients and healthy controls (P=0.060).

V is clipped by 2 bases and J by 4 bases, and the sequence between their germline boundaries is 8 bases long. There are 13 amino acids in the CDR3, from cysteine to phenylalanine inclusive. The CDR3 DNA has 39 bases and is translated from base 1. Sequences ENHRY (CDR1) and SYGVKD (CDR2) are obtained from the germline V gene. Expansion of CD8+CD57+ cells had been shown by flow cytometry in the patients chosen for sequencing. Every patient had a diagnosis of severe acquired aplastic anemia based on International Study of Aplastic Anemia and Agranulocytosis and Camitta criteria. Patients had received no therapy at the time of blood sampling. In the study, sorted CD4+ and CD8+ blood T cells from patients with severe aplastic anemia and from healthy subjects underwent deep sequencing of TCR repertoires. In the USA, patient enrollment took place under clinicaltrials.gov protocols 00001620, 01623167, 00001397, 00071045, 00081523 and 00961064. Ficoll-Paque density gradient centrifugation was used to isolate peripheral blood mononuclear cells. Before DNA was extracted, CD4+ and CD8+ T cells were sorted using either FACS or magnetic beads.

Profiling of TCR beta VDJ combinations and CDR3 sequences used genomic DNA as the template. An Illumina HiSeq 2000 was used for TCR repertoire sequencing. The paper's data handling went like this. TRBV/TRBJ rearrangement plots, CDR3 size and DJ length profiles, and Simpson's diversity index were used to evaluate the repertoires. The most abundant DNA sequence in the deep sequencing data was taken as the immunodominant clone. CDR3 amino acid sequences were checked for sharing between subjects and were compared against published repertoires and the VDJdb database. TCRdb handled the public reads itself, with Q25 trimming in fastp and clone calling in MiXCR, and kept productive beta chains. CDR3 protein sequences are deduplicated, and each keeps its most common genes and DNA. The V and J calls come from TCRdb's annotation, not from the publication. This sample lists roughly 240,000 distinct CDR3 sequences; approximately 45% were detected once. Approximately 8% of the sample goes to the ten largest clones.

Turning to this clonotype: Its recognized antigen is unknown. Base-call qualities are not available, and no considerably larger clone is one nucleotide away.

The sequence derives from a human donor with aplastic anemia. Sequenced sample: sorted CD4+, CD8+, or CD8+CD57+ T cells (not recorded which) from PBMCs. The rearranged chain carries TRBV10-3 and TRBJ1-2; a tentative D call is TRBD1 (5 bases match). CDR3 sequence: CAISEGGVYGYTF. Here is the DNA: TGTGCCATCAGTGAGGGGGGTGTCTATGGCTACACCTTC.